This T cell receptor beta chain is from a study of T cell responses to AZD1222 COVID-19 vaccine. About the research overall: Analyses pooled second doses at about 4 or about 12 weeks.

Repertoires were generated with immunoSEQ multiplex PCR, while TCRdb's copy carries only in-frame clones and drops some. The table includes fewer than 150,000 clones, more than 70% detected once. Trimming stripped 2 bases from V and 8 bases from J, with 15 bases between. This CDR3 is 14 amino acids long. CDR1 is SEHNR, CDR2 FQNEAQ, per germline (reference sequence). This rearrangement joins TRBV7-9 to TRBJ1-2; D gene unclear. This TCR was sampled from an adult in good health. The specimen comprised peripheral blood, sampled on day 0 of AZD1222 vaccination. This CDR3 is CASSLLGLEYGYTF. DNA of the CDR3: TGTGCCAGCAGCTTACTAGGTCTGGAATACGGCTACACCTTC.